The 5 T cell receptor beta chains below were found in one sample sequenced in a study of T cell responses to AZD1222 COVID-19 vaccine. The table came from immunoSEQ multiplex PCR; TCRdb's copy has only in-frame clones and leaves some out. The table includes about 140,000 clones, about 91% detected once. The material sequenced was peripheral blood, taken on day 0 of AZD1222 vaccination. The receptors were sampled from an adult in good health.

In its sample, this clone ranks as medium-sized (0.01 to 0.1%). The rearrangement links TRBV7-3 to TRBJ2-2, with D hard to call. Germline V lookup: CDR1 SGHTA, CDR2 FQGTGA. The V end lost 5 bases, the J end lost 6 bases, and 13 bases lay between the germline ends. CDR3 length: 14 amino acids. CDR3 in amino acids: CASSTMSGPGELFF. In DNA, the CDR3 is TGTGCCAGCAGCACCATGTCCGGGCCCGGGGAGCTGTTTTTT.

V gene TRBV13 combines with J gene TRBJ2-2; D tentatively fits TRBD1 or TRBD2 (5 bases each). The length of the CDR3 is 19 residues. V dropped 3 bases and J dropped 2 bases, with 22 bases sitting between them. Germline-derived CDR1 and CDR2 are PRHDT and FYEKMQ (reference sequence). The CDR3 DNA follows: TGTGCCAGCAGCTTTCGACCAGTAATCGGGGCTCACAACACCGGGGAGCTGTTTTTT. It yields the protein CASSFRPVIGAHNTGELFF.

This sequence joins TRBV18 and TRBJ1-6, with no clear D. The CDR3 covers 15 residues. V was cut by 2 bases and J by 5 bases, with 10 bases left in between. The germline V gene encodes CDR1 KGHSH and CDR2 LQKENI. Here the CDR3 DNA reads TGTGCCAGCTCACCAACAGTAGACGATAATTCACCCCTCCACTTT. It is translated as CASSPTVDDNSPLHF.

J is TRBJ2-7 and V is TRBV11-3; maybe TRBD1 (6 bases). V dropped 4 bases and J dropped 13 bases, with 20 bases sitting between them. The CDR3 is 13 residues long. The germline V gene has CDR1 SGHNT and CDR2 YENEEA. CDR3 sequence reads: CASSSGLGALLYF. DNA of the CDR3: TGTGCCAGCAGCTCGGGGCTGGGGGCCCTACTTTACTTC.

This chain connects TRBV28 to TRBJ1-4; 7 bases fit TRBD1. The CDR3 covers 15 residues. J gave up 7 bases and V 6 bases, and 11 bases lay outside the gene matches. In germline, CDR1 is MDHEN, CDR2 SYDVKM. CDR3 protein: CASRTNTGVGEKLFF. CDR3 sequence (DNA): TGTGCCAGCAGAACGAATACAGGGGTCGGTGAAAAACTGTTTTTT.